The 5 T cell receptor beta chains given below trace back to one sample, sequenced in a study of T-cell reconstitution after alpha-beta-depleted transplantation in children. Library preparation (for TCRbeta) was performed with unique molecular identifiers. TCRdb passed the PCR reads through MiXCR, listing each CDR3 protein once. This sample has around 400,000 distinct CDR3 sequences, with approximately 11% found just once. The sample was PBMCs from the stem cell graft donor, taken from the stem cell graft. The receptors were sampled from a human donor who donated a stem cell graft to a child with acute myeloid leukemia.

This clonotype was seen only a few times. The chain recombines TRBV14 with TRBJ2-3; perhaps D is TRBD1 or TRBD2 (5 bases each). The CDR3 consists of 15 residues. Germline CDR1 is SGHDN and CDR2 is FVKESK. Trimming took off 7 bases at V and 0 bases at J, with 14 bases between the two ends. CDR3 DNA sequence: TGTGCCAGCACCCCCGGGACCACTAGCACAGATACGCAGTATTTT. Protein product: CASTPGTTSTDTQYF.

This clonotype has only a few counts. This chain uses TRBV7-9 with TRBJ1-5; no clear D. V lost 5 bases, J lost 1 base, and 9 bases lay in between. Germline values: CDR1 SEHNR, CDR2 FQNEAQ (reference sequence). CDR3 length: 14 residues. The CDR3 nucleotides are TGTGCCAGCAGCCCACTACCAAGCAATCAGCCCCAGCATTTT. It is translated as CASSPLPSNQPQHF.

CDR3 loop: CASSPGLLGGEQFF. CDR3 sequence (DNA): TGTGCCAGCAGCCCCGGACTACTTGGTGGTGAGCAGTTCTTC. The chain uses TRBV7-8 and TRBJ2-1; D may be TRBD2 (6 bases). The CDR3 has 14 residues. V lost 5 bases to trimming and J lost 9 bases, with 17 bases between them. Germline CDR1 SGHVS, CDR2 FQNEAQ.

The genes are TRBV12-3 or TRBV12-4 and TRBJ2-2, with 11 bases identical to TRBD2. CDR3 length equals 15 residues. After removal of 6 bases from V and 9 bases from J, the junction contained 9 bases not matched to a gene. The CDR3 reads CASSSTSGESWELFF. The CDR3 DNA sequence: TGTGCCAGCAGCTCGACTAGCGGGGAGAGCTGGGAGCTGTTTTTT.

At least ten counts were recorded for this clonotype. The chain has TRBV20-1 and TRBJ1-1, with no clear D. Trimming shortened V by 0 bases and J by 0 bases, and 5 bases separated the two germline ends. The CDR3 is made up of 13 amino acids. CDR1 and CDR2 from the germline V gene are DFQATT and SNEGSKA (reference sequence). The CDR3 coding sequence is TGCAGTGCTAGAGACTTCCTGAACACTGAAGCTTTCTTT. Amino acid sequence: CSARDFLNTEAFF.